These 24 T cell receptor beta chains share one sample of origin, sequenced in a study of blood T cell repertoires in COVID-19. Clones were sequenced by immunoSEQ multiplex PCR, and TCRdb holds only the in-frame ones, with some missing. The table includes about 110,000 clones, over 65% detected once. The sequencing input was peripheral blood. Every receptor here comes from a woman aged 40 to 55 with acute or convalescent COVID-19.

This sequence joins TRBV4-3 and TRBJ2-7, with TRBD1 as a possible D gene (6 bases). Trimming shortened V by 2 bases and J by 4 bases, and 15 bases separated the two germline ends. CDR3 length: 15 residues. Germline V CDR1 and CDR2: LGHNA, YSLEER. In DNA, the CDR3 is TGCGCCAGCAGCCAATTCTCACAACAGGGTTACGAGCAGTACTTC. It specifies CASSQFSQQGYEQYF.

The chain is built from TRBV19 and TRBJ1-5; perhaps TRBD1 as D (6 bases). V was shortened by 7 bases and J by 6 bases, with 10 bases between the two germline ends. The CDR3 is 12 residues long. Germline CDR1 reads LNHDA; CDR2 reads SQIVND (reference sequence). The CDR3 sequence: CASNLQGQPQHF. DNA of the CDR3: TGTGCCAGTAATCTACAGGGTCAGCCCCAGCATTTT.

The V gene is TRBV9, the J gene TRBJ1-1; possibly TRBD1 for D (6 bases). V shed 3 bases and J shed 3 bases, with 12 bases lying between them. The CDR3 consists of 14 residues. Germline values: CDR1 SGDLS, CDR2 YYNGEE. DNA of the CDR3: TGTGCCAGCAGCGCCCGACAGGAATACACTGAAGCTTTCTTT. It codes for CASSARQEYTEAFF.

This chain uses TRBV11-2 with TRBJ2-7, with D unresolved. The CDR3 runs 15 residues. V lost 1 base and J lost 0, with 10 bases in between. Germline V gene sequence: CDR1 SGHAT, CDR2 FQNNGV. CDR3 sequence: CASSLVETLSYEQYF. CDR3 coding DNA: TGTGCCAGCAGCTTAGTCGAGACACTCTCCTACGAGCAGTACTTC.

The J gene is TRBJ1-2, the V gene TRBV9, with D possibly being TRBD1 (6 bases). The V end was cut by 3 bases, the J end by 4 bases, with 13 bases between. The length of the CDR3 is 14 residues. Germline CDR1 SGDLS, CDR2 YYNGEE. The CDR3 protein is CASSGRQAPYGYTF. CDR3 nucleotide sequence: TGTGCCAGCAGCGGACGACAGGCCCCCTATGGCTACACCTTC.

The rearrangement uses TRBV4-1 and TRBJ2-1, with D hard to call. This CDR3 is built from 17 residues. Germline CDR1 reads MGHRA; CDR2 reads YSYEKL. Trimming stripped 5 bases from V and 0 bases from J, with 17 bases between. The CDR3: CASSTSSVPSSYNEQFF. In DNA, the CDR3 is TGCGCCAGCAGCACAAGCAGCGTTCCCAGCTCCTACAATGAGCAGTTCTTC.

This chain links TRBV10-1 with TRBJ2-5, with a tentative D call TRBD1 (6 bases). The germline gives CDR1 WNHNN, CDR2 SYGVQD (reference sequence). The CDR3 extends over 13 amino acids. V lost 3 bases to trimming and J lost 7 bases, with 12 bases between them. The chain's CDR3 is CASSDDRFGTQYF. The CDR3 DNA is TGCGCCAGCAGTGACGACAGGTTCGGGACCCAGTACTTC.

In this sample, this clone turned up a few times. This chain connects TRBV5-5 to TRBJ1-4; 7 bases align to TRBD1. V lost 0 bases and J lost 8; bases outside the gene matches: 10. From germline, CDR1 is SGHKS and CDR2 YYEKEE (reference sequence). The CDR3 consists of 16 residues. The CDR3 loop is CASSLAAQGVKEKLFF. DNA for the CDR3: TGTGCCAGCAGCTTGGCAGCCCAGGGGGTGAAGGAAAAACTGTTTTTT.

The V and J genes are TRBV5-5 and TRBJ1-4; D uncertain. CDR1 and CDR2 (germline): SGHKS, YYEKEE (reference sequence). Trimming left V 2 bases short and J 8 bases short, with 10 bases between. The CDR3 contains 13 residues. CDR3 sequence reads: CASSLVGEEKLFF. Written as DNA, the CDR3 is TGTGCCAGCAGCTTAGTCGGGGAAGAAAAACTGTTTTTT.

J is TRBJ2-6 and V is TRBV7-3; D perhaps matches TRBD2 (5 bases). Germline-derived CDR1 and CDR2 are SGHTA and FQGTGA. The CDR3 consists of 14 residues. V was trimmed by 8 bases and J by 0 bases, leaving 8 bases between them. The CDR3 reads CASGEGSGANVLTF. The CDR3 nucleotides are TGTGCCAGCGGTGAGGGCTCTGGGGCCAACGTCCTGACTTTC.

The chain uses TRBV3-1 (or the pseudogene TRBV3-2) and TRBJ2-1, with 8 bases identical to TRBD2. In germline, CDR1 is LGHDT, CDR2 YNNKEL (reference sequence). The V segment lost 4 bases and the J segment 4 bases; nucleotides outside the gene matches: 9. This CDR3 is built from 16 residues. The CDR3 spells CASSPELAVIYNEQFF. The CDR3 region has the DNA TGTGCCAGCAGCCCGGAACTAGCGGTAATTTACAATGAGCAGTTCTTC.

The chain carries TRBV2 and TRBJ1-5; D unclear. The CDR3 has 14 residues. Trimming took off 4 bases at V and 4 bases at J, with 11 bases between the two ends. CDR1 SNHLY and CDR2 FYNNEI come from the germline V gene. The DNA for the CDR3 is TGTGCCAGCAGTGGAGGACTGGGTAATCAGCCCCAGCATTTT. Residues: CASSGGLGNQPQHF.

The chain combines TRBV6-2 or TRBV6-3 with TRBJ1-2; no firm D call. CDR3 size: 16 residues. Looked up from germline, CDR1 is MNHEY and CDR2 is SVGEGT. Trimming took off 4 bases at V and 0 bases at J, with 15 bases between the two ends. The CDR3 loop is CASSSHRELSNYGYTF. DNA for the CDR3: TGTGCCAGCAGTTCTCACAGAGAGTTGTCTAACTATGGCTACACCTTC.

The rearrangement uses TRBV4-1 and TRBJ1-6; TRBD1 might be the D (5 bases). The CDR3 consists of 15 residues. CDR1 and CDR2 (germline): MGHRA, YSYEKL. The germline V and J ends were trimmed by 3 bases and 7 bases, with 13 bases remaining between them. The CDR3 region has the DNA TGCGCCAGCAGCCAGATCCAGGGCACCAATTCACCCCTCCACTTT. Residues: CASSQIQGTNSPLHF.

CDR3 DNA: TGTGCCAGCAGCCCAGATCGCGGGGGGGACACAGATACGCAGTATTTT. This translates into CASSPDRGGDTDTQYF. The chain has TRBV5-6 and TRBJ2-3; 9 bases agree with TRBD2. Germline V gene data show CDR1 as SGHDT and CDR2 as YYEEEE. There are 16 residues in the CDR3. Trimming took 4 bases from V and 2 from J; bases not matched to a gene: 8.

Here the CDR3 reads CASSYHRTRVTDTQYF. Written as DNA, the CDR3 is TGTGCCAGCAGTTACCACCGGACTAGAGTCACAGATACGCAGTATTTT. The V and J genes are TRBV6-2 or TRBV6-3 and TRBJ2-3, with 7 nucleotides matching TRBD2. The CDR3 length is 16 residues. The germline V gene has CDR1 MNHEY and CDR2 SVGEGT. The V segment lost 2 bases and the J segment 2 bases; nucleotides outside the gene matches: 7.

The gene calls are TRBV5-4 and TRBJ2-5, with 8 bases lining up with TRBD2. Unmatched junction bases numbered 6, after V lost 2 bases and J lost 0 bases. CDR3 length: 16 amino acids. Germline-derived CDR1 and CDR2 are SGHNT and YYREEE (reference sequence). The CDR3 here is CASSFGRGAYQETQYF. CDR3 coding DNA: TGTGCCAGCAGCTTTGGGCGGGGGGCGTACCAAGAGACCCAGTACTTC.

Written as DNA, the CDR3 is TGTGCCAGCAGTAATACACACAGGGAGACCCAGTACTTC. Protein: CASSNTHRETQYF. The V and J genes are TRBV6-6 and TRBJ2-5, with D possibly matching TRBD1 (5 bases). Germline lookup yields CDR1 MNHNY and CDR2 SVGAGI (reference sequence). CDR3 length: 13 residues. V lost 5 bases and J 5 bases, leaving 12 bases between the germline ends.

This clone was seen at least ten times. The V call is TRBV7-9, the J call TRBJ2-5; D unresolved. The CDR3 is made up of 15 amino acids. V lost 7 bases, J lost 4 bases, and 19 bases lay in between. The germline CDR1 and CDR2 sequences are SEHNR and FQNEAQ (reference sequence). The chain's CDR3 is CASTTLRNLGETQYF. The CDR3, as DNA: TGTGCCAGCACGACACTGAGGAATCTCGGAGAGACCCAGTACTTC. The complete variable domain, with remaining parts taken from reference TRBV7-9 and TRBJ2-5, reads DTGVSQNPRHKITKRGQNVTFRCDPISEHNRLYWYRQTLGQGPEFLTYFQNEAQLEKSRLLSDRFSAERPKGSFSTLEIQRTEQGDSAMYLCASTTLRNLGETQYFGPGTRLLVL.

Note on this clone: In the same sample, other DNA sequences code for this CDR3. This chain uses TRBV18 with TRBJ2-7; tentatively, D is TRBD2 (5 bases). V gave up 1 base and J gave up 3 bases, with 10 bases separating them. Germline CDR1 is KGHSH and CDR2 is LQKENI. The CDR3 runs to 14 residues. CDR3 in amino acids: CASSPRGNGYEQYF. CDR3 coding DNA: TGTGCCAGCTCACCACGAGGGAACGGCTACGAGCAGTACTTC.

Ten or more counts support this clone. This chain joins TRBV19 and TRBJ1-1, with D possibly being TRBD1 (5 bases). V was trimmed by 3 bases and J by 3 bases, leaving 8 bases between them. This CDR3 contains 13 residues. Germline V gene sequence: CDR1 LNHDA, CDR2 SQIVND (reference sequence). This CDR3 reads CASSMGGDTEAFF. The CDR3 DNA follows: TGTGCCAGTAGTATGGGAGGGGACACTGAAGCTTTCTTT.

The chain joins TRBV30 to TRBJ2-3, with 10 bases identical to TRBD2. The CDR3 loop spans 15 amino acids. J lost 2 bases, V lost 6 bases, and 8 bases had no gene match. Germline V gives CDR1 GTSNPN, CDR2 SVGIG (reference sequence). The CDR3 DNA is TGTGCCTGCGTAGTAGCGGGGGGTCCCACAGATACGCAGTATTTT. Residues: CACVVAGGPTDTQYF.

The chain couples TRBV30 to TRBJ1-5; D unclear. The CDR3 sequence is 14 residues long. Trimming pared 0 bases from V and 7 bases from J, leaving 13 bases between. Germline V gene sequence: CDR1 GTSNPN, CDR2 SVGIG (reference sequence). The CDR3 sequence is CAWSVSGSRQPQHF. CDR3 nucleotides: TGTGCCTGGAGTGTATCCGGGAGTAGGCAGCCCCAGCATTTT.

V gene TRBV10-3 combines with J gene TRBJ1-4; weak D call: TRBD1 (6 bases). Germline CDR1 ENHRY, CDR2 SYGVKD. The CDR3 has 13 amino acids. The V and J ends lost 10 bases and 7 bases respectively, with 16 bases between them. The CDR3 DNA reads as TGTGCCACTTGGGGGGGGCAGGGTGAAAAACTGTTTTTT. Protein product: CATWGGQGEKLFF.